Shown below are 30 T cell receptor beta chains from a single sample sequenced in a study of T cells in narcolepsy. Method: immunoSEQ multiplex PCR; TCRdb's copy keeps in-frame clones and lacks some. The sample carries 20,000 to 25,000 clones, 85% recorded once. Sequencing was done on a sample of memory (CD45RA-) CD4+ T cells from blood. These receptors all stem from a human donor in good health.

DNA of the CDR3: TGCGCCAGCTCTGGGGATACAAACACTGAAGCTTTCTTT. This encodes CASSGDTNTEAFF. V gene TRBV5-1 combines with J gene TRBJ1-1, with D unclear. V lost 7 bases, J lost 2 bases, and 12 bases lay in between. Germline assignment: CDR1 SGHRS and CDR2 YFSETQ. The CDR3 is made up of 13 amino acids.

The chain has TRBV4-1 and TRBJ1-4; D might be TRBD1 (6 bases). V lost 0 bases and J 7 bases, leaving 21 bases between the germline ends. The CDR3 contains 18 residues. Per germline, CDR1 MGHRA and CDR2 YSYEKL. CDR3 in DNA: TGCGCCAGCAGCCAAGAGGCCCCCACAAGGGGGGCAAGTGAAAAACTGTTTTTT. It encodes CASSQEAPTRGASEKLFF.

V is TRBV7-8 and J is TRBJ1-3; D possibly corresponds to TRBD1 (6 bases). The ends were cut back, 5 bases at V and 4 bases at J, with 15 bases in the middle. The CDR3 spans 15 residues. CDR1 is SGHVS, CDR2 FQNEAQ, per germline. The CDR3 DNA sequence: TGTGCCAGCAGCGATAGGGCAGGGGCGGGAAACACCATATATTTT. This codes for CASSDRAGAGNTIYF. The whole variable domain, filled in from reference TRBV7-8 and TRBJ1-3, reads GAGVSQSPRYKVAKRGQDVALRCDPISGHVSLFWYQQALGQGPEFLTYFQNEAQLDKSGLPSDRFFAERPEGSVSTLKIQRTQQEDSAVYLCASSDRAGAGNTIYFGEGSWLTVV.

The chain's CDR3 is CASSYGGLGTYEQYF. The CDR3 bases are TGTGCCAGCAGTTACGGAGGACTAGGGACCTACGAGCAGTACTTC. The rearrangement uses TRBV6-6 and TRBJ2-7, with 7 bases aligning to TRBD2. V lost 2 bases, J lost 2 bases, and 6 bases stayed unmatched. The germline gives CDR1 MNHNY, CDR2 SVGAGI (reference sequence). The CDR3 sequence is 15 residues long.

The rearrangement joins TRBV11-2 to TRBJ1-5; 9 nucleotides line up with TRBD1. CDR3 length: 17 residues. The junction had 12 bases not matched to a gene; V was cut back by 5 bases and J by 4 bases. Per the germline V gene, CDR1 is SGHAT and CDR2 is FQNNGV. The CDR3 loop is CASSPRDREYGNQPQHF. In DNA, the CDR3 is TGTGCCAGCAGCCCCCGGGACAGGGAGTACGGAAATCAGCCCCAGCATTTT. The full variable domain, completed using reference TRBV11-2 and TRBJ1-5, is EAGVAQSPRYKIIEKRQSVAFWCNPISGHATLYWYQQILGQGPKLLIQFQNNGVVDDSQLPKDRFSAERLKGVDSTLKIQPAKLEDSAVYLCASSPRDREYGNQPQHFGDGTRLSIL.

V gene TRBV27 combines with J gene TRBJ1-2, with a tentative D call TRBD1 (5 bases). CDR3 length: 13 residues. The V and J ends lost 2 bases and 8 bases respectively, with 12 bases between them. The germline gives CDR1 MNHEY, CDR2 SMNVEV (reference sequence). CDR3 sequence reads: CASSLMGGKGYTF. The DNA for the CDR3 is TGTGCCAGCAGTTTAATGGGGGGAAAGGGCTACACCTTC.

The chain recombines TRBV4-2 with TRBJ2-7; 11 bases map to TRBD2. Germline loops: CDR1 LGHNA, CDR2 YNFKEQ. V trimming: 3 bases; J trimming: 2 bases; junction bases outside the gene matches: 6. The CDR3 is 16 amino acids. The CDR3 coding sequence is TGTGCCAGCAGCCAGGGACTAGCGGCCGGTACCTACGAGCAGTACTTC. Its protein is CASSQGLAAGTYEQYF.

CDR3 in amino acids: CASKWSAGEDNEQFF. CDR3 sequence (DNA): TGTGCCAGTAAGTGGTCGGCGGGAGAGGATAATGAGCAGTTCTTC. The chain joins TRBV19 to TRBJ2-1, with 7 bases lining up with TRBD2. Per germline, CDR1 LNHDA and CDR2 SQIVND (reference sequence). Trimming removed 7 bases from V and 7 bases from J; junction bases left unmatched: 13. The CDR3 is 15 residues long. Drawing the rest from reference TRBV19 and TRBJ2-1, the complete variable domain is DGGITQSPKYLFRKEGQNVTLSCEQNLNHDAMYWYRQDPGQGLRLIYYSQIVNDFQKGDIAEGYSVSREKKESFPLTVTSAQKNPTAFYLCASKWSAGEDNEQFFGPGTRLTVL.

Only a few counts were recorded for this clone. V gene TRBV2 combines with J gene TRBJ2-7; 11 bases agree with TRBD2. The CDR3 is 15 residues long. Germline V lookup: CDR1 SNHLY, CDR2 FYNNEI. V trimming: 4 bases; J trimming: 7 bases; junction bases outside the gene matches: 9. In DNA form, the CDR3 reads TGTGCCAGCAGTGTGGGTAGCGGGAGGGCGGGGGAGCAGTACTTC. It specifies CASSVGSGRAGEQYF.

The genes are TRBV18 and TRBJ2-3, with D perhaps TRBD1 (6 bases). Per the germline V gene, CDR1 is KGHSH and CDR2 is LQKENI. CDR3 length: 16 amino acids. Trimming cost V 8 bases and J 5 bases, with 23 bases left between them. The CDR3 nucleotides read TGTGCCAGCCAACTACAGGGTGCTTTACTCGGAGATACGCAGTATTTT. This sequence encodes CASQLQGALLGDTQYF.

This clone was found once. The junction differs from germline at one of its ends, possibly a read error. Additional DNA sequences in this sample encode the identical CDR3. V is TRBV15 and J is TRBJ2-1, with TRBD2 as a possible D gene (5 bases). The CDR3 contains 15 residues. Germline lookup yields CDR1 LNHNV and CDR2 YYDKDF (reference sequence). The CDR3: CATSRPGKTYNEQFF. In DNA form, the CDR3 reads TGCGCCACCAGCAGACCGGGAAAGACATACAATGAGCAGTTCTTC.

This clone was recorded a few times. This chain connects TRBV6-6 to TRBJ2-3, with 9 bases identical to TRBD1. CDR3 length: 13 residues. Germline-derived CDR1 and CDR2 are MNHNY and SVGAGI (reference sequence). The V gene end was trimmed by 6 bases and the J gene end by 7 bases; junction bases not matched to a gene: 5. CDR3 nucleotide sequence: TGTGCCAGCAGGGTCGGGACAGGGCATACGCAGTATTTT. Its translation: CASRVGTGHTQYF.

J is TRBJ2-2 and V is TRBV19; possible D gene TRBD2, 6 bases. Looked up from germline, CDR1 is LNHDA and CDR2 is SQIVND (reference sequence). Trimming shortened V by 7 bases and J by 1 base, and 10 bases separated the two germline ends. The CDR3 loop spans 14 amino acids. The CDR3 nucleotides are TGTGCCAGTATCGTGCGGGGGAACACCGGGGAGCTGTTTTTT. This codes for CASIVRGNTGELFF.

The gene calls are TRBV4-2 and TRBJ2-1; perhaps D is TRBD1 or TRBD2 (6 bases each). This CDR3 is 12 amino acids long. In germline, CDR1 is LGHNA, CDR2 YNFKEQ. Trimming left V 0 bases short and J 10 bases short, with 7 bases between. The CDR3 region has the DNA TGTGCCAGCAGCCAAGAAGGGGGGGAGCAGTTCTTC. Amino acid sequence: CASSQEGGEQFF.

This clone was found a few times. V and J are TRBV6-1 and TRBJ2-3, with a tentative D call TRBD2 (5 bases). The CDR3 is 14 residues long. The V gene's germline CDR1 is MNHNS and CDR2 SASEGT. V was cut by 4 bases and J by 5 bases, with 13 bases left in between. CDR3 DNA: TGTGCCAGCAGTGGGGCGGGCGGCGGAGATACGCAGTATTTT. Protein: CASSGAGGGDTQYF.

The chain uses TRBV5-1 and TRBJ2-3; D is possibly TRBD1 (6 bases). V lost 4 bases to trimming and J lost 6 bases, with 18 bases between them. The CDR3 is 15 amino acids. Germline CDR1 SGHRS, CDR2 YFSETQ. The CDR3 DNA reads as TGCGCCAGCAGCCCCAGACAGGTCCGCGGGGATACGCAGTATTTT. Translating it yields CASSPRQVRGDTQYF.

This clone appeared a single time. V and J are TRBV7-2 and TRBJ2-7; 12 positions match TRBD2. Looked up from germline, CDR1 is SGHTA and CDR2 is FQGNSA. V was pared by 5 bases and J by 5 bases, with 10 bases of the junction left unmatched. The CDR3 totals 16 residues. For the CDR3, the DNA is TGTGCCAGCAGCATAGACCGACTAGCGGGAGTACACGAGCAGTACTTC. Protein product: CASSIDRLAGVHEQYF. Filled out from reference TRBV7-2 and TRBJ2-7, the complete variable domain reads GAGVSQSPSNKVTEKGKDVELRCDPISGHTALYWYRQSLGQGLEFLIYFQGNSAPDKSGLPSDRFSAERTGGSVSTLTIQRTQQEDSAVYLCASSIDRLAGVHEQYFGPGTRLTVT.

CDR3 bases: TGTGCCATAGGAGCCCCCGAAATTGGTCGCTATGAGCAGTTCTTC. It yields the protein CAIGAPEIGRYEQFF. The chain uses TRBV10-3 and TRBJ2-1; no clear D. CDR1 is ENHRY and CDR2 is SYGVKD in the germline V gene. Trimming took off 9 bases at V and 8 bases at J, with 23 bases between the two ends. The CDR3 sequence is 15 residues long.

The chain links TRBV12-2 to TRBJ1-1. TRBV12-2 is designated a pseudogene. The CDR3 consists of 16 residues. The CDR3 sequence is CASRLAPVHENTEAFF. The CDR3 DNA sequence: TGTGCAAGTCGCTTAGCCCCGGTTCACGAGAACACTGAAGCTTTCTTT.

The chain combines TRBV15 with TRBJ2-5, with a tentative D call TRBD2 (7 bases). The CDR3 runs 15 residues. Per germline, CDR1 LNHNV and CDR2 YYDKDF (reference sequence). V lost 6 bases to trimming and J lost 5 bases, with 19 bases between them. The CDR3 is CATRDRRGARETQYF. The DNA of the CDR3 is TGTGCCACCAGAGATAGACGGGGGGCGCGGGAGACCCAGTACTTC.

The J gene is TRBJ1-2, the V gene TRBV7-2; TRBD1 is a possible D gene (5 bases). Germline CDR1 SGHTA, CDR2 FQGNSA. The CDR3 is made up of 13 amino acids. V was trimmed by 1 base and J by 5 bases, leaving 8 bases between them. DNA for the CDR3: TGTGCCAGCAGCTTAGAAGGGGTTTATGGCTACACCTTC. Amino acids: CASSLEGVYGYTF.

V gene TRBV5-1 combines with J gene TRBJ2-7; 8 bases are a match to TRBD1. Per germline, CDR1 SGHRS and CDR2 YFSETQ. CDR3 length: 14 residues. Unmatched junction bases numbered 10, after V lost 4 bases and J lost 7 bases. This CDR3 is CASSQIQGASEQYF. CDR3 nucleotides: TGCGCCAGCAGCCAAATCCAGGGGGCAAGTGAGCAGTACTTC.

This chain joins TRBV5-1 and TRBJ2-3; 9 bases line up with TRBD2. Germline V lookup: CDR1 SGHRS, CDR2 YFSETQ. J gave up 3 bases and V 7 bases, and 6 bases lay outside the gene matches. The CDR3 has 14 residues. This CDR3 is CASQAGGGTDTQYF. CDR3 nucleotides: TGCGCCAGCCAGGCGGGAGGGGGTACAGATACGCAGTATTTT.

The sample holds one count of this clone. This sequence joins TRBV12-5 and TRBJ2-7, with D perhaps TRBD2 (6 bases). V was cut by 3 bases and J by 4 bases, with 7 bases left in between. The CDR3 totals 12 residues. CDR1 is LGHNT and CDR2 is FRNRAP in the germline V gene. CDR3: CASGLRGYEQYF. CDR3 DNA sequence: TGTGCTAGTGGTTTACGGGGGTACGAGCAGTACTTC.

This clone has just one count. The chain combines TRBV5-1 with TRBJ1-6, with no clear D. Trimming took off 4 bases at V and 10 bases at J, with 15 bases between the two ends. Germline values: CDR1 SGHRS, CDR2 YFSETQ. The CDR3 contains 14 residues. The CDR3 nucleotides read TGCGCCAGCAGCCCCCAAAGCGGGGAATCACCCCTCCACTTT. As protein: CASSPQSGESPLHF.

The DNA of the CDR3 is TGTGCCAGCACCGCCCTGACAGGGATCCAAGAGACCCAGTACTTC. Its translation: CASTALTGIQETQYF. The chain employs TRBV5-8 and TRBJ2-5; TRBD1 agrees at 7 bases. Germline-derived CDR1 and CDR2 are SGHTS and YDEGEE. J was trimmed by 1 base and V by 6 bases; bases with no gene match: 9. The length of the CDR3 is 15 residues. The variable domain in full, with the rest retrieved from reference TRBV5-8 and TRBJ2-5, is EAGVTQSPTHLIKTRGQQATLRCSPISGHTSVYWYQQALGLGLQFLLWYDEGEERNRGNFPPRFSGRQFPNYSSELNVNALELEDSALYLCASTALTGIQETQYFGPGTRLLVL.

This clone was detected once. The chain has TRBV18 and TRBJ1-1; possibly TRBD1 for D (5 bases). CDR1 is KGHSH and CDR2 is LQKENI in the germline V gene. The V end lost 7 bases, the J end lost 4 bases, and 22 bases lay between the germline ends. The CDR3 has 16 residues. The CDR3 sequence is CASFTILGAGGTEAFF. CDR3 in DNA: TGTGCCAGCTTCACCATATTAGGGGCGGGGGGCACTGAAGCTTTCTTT.

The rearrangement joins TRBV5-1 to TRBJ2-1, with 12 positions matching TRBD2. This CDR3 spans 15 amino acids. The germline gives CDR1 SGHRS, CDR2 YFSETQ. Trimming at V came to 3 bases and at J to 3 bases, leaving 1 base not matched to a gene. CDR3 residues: CASSWTSGIYNEQFF. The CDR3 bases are TGCGCCAGCAGCTGGACTAGCGGGATCTACAATGAGCAGTTCTTC.

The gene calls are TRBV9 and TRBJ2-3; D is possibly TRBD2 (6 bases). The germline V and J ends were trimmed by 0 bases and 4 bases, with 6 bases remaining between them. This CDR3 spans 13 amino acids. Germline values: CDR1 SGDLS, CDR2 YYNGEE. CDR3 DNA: TGTGCCAGCAGCGTAGGCGGGGCAGATACGCAGTATTTT. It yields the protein CASSVGGADTQYF.

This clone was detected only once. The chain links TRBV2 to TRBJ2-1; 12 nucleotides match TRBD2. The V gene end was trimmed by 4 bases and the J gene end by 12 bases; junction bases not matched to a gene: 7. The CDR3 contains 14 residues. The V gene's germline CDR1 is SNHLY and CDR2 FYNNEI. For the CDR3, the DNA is TGTGCCAGCAGTGCTAGCGGGAGGGCCGGATCGCAGTTCTTC. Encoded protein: CASSASGRAGSQFF.